This TCR beta chain came from a study of CD8 T cells in ankylosing spondylitis. Study results and caveats: The clones that were linked to disease were reported to be significantly enriched in matched synovial fluid samples from ankylosing spondylitis patients. Ankylosing spondylitis blood appeared to be characterized by a TCR beta motif of roughly eight highly homologous variants. Earlier work had already found some motif variants in reactive arthritis synovial fluid and blood.

The CDR3 contains 15 residues. The V gene lost 2 bases and the J gene lost 0 bases, with 8 bases spanning the gap. Germline CDR1 is WSHSY and CDR2 is SAAADI. TCRdb redid the calling of the 5' RACE reads with MiXCR, one entry per CDR3 protein. Counted here are 150,000 to 200,000 distinct CDR3 sequences, 30% to 35% occurring once; the ten biggest clones make up over 5.5%. Note on this clonotype: The antigen is unknown.

This chain links TRBV10-2 with TRBJ1-5, with a weak D call TRBD1 (6 bases). The specimen was synovial fluid, either unsorted or a sorted T cell fraction (not recorded which). The receptor's source is a male donor with ankylosing spondylitis. CDR3 protein: CASSEAGASNQPQHF. The CDR3 bases are TGCGCCAGCAGTGAGGCGGGGGCTAGCAATCAGCCCCAGCATTTT.